This T cell receptor (beta chain) emerged from a study of blood T cell repertoires in COVID-19. The V gene's germline CDR1 is SGHRS and CDR2 YFSETQ. This CDR3 has 12 amino acids. V was clipped by 3 bases and J by 8 bases, with 11 bases between them. Produced via immunoSEQ multiplex PCR; TCRdb's table is partial and in-frame only. The sample yields 250,000 or so clones, about 90% seen once. Sequencing input: PBMCs or T cells enriched from blood (not recorded which). The V and J genes are TRBV5-1 and TRBJ1-2; D is perhaps TRBD1 (6 bases). The TCR sequence derives from a woman aged 25 to 39 with acute COVID-19. CDR3 DNA sequence: TGCGCCAGCAGCTCGTCAGGGGTCGGCTACACCTTC. It encodes CASSSSGVGYTF.